This TCR beta chain stems from a study of cytomegalovirus exposure and HLA in healthy donors. Turning to the study itself: The Caucasian-associated ancestry cluster contained roughly four fifths of the approximately 400 genotyped donors. Study results and limitations: Among TCR beta chains, those listed as cytomegalovirus-associated numbered around 180. Apparent HLA restriction characterized most CMV-associated TCR beta chains in a later analysis.

The length of the CDR3 is 17 residues. Germline CDR1 SGDLS, CDR2 YYNGEE. Unmatched junction bases numbered 8, after V lost 4 bases and J lost 2 bases. The PCR employed 60 Vbeta primers together with 13 Jbeta primers. Profiled with immunoSEQ multiplex PCR; TCRdb holds only in-frame clones, not every one. The sample lists 100,000 to 150,000 clones; more than 8% were seen once. Among the donors, all were healthy bone marrow donors. With respect to this clone: The target antigen is unknown.

The chain carries TRBV9 and TRBJ2-3, with 12 bases aligning to TRBD2. This TCR was sampled from a man aged 35 to 55 in good health and CMV-seronegative. Input material: PBMCs. CDR3 nucleotide sequence: TGTGCCAGCAGCATGTCAGGACTAGCGGGGATCACAGATACGCAGTATTTT. Translating gives CASSMSGLAGITDTQYF.